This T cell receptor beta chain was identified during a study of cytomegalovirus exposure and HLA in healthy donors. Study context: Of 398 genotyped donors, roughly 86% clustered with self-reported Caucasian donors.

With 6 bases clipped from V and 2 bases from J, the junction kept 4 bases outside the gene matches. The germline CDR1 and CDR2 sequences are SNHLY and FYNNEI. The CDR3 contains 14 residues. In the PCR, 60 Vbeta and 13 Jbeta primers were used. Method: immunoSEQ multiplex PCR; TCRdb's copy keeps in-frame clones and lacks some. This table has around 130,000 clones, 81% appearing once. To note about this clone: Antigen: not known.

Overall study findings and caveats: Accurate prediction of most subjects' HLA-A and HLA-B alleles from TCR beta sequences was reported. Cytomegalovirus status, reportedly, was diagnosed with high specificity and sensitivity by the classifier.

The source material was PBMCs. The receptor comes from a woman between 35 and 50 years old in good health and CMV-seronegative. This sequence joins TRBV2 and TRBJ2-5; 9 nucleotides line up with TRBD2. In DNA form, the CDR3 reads TGTGCCAGCAGATTGACTAGCGGACAAGAGACCCAGTACTTC. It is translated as CASRLTSGQETQYF.